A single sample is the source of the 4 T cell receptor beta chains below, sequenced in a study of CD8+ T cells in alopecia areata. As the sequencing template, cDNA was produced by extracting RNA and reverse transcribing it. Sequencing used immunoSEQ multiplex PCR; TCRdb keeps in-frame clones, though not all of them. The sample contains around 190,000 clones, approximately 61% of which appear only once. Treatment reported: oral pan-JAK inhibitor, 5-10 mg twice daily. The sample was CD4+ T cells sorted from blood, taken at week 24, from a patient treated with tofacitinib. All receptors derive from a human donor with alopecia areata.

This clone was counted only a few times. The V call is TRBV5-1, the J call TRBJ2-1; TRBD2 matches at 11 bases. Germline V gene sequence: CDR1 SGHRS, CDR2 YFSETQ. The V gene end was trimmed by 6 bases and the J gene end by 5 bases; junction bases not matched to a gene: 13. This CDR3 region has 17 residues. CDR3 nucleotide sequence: TGCGCCAGCAAAGGTCCTAGCGGGGGGAACAGAAACAATGAGCAGTTCTTC. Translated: CASKGPSGGNRNNEQFF.

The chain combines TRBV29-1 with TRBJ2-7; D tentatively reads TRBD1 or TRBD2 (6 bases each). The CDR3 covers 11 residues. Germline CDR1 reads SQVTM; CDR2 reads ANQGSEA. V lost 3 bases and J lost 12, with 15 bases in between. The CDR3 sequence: CSVDRQGRLYF. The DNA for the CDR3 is TGCAGCGTTGATCGGCAGGGGAGGCTGTACTTC.

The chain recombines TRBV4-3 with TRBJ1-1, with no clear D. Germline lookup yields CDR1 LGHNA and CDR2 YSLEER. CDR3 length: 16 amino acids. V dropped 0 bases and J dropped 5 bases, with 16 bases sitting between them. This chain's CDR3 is CASSQDLTEGGTEAFF. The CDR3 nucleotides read TGCGCCAGCAGCCAAGATCTTACCGAGGGCGGGACTGAAGCTTTCTTT.

The CDR3 DNA reads TGTGCCTGGAGTCCAATCGGGACAGGTACTGGCTACACCTTC. The encoded protein is CAWSPIGTGTGYTF. The rearrangement links TRBV30 to TRBJ1-2; TRBD1 matches 8 bases. The CDR3 extends over 14 amino acids. Germline V lookup: CDR1 GTSNPN, CDR2 SVGIG (reference sequence). J gave up 7 bases and V 2 bases, and 9 bases lay outside the gene matches.